A single T cell receptor (beta chain) is shown here with its context. Antigen: not known. While unrecorded immune exposures were likely, the donors were nominally healthy when sampled. This record belongs to a study of cytomegalovirus exposure and HLA in healthy donors. In the study overall: HLA-typed donors were the source of some 85 million unique TCRs, which an early data release held.

PCR primers comprised 60 Vbeta and 13 Jbeta primers. Clones were read by immunoSEQ multiplex PCR, and TCRdb kept only the in-frame ones, dropping some. The table lists 70,000 to 80,000 clones, around 84% of them singletons. Germline CDR1 is SGHRS and CDR2 is YFSETQ. V was trimmed by 1 base and J by 5 bases, leaving 21 bases between them. The CDR3 totals 17 residues. Broader study findings: Three chains linked to CMV were shown in vitro to be specific for CMV antigens. The authors listed 164 TCR beta chains as cytomegalovirus-associated.

The chain carries TRBV5-1 and TRBJ1-1; D possibly corresponds to TRBD1 (5 bases). The sequencing input was PBMCs. This TCR was recovered from a woman in her thirties or forties in good health and CMV-seropositive. CDR3 coding DNA: TGCGCCAGCAGCTTGTATAAGGCTTGGGGGGTAGGGACTGAAGCTTTCTTT. Its translation is CASSLYKAWGVGTEAFF.